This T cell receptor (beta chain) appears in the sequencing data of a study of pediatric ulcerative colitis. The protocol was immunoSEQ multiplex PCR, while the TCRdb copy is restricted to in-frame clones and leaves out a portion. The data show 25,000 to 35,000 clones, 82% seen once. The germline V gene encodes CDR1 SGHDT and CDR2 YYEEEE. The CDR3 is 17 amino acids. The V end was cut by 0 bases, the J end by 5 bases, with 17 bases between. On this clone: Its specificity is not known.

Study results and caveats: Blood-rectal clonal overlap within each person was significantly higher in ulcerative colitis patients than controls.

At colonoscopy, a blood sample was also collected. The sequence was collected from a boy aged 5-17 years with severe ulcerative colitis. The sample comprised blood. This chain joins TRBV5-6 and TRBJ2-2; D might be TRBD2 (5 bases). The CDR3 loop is CASSLGIGEITTGELFF. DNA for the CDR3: TGTGCCAGCAGCTTGGGGATCGGGGAAATTACGACCGGGGAGCTGTTTTTT.